This TCR beta chain was retrieved from a study of human T cells and chemical hapten exposure. This clonotype was detected a few times. As to time point: patch test 1, 2 weeks after DPC sensitization. Stated treatment: therapeutic diphenylcyclopropenone sensitization with weekly scalp DPC. The library put unique molecular identifiers onto individual cDNA molecules. One entry per CDR3 protein, called by TCRdb with MiXCR from the RACE reads. Here the sample spans 90,000 or so distinct CDR3 sequences, more than 9% being singletons. This CDR3 has 15 amino acids. Germline V gene lookup returns CDR1 SGHAT and CDR2 FQDESV (reference sequence). V was cut by 1 base and J by 7 bases, with 13 bases left in between.

The input for sequencing was whole blood, taken in connection with sensitization to the hapten diphenylcyclopropenone (DPC). This clonotype was sampled from a middle-aged man with alopecia areata. Some clones in this sample may be carry-over from other donors' samples. The chain recombines TRBV11-1 with TRBJ2-2; unclear D gene. The CDR3 is CASSLEGGGGGELFF. DNA for the CDR3: TGTGCCAGCAGCTTAGAGGGTGGCGGCGGCGGGGAGCTGTTTTTT. Drawing the rest from reference TRBV11-1 and TRBJ2-2, the complete variable domain is EAEVAQSPRYKITEKSQAVAFWCDPISGHATLYWYRQILGQGPELLVQFQDESVVDDSQLPKDRFSAERLKGVDSTLKIQPAELGDSAMYLCASSLEGGGGGELFFGEGSRLTVL.